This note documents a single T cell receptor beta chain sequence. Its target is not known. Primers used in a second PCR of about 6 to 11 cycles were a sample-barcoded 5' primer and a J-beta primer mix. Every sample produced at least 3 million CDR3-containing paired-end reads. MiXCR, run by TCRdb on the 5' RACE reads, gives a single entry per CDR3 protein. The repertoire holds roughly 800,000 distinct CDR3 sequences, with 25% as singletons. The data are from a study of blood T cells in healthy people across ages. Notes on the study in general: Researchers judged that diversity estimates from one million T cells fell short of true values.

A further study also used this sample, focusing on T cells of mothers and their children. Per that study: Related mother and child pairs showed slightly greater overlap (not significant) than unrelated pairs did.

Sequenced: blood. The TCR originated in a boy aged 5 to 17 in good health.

CDR3 sequence reads: CASSFSGTYYEQYF. CDR3 sequence (DNA): TGTGCCAGCAGCTTCTCCGGGACCTACTACGAGCAGTACTTC. The V and J genes are TRBV7-9 and TRBJ2-1; possibly TRBD1 or TRBD2 for D (5 bases each). The J call may be wrong; the DNA end is better matched by TRBJ2-7. The CDR3 loop spans 14 amino acids. Germline CDR1 SEHNR, CDR2 FQNEAQ (reference sequence).